Given below is one T cell receptor (beta chain) in context. Germline loops: CDR1 GTSNPN, CDR2 SVGIG (reference sequence). The CDR3 sequence is 15 residues long. V lost 2 bases, J lost 4 bases, and 9 bases stayed unmatched. These data are taken from a study of cytomegalovirus exposure and HLA in healthy donors. It was with 60 Vbeta and 13 Jbeta primers that the PCR ran. This table comes from immunoSEQ multiplex PCR, and its TCRdb copy is limited to in-frame clones, with some not included. The sample yields 150,000 to 200,000 clones, over 70% seen once. The chain is built from TRBV30 and TRBJ1-2; 8 bases match TRBD1. Sequencing was done on a sample of PBMCs. The TCR sequence derives from a woman in her thirties in good health and CMV-seropositive. The CDR3 DNA is TGTGCCTGGAGTACAGGGACAGGCTCTATCTATGGCTACACCTTC. It encodes CAWSTGTGSIYGYTF.